The 14 T cell receptor beta chains presented below share a single source sample, sequenced in a study of long-term antiretroviral therapy in people with HIV. Sequencing relied on immunoSEQ assay v3.0, run at survey level. Produced via immunoSEQ multiplex PCR; TCRdb's table is partial and in-frame only. Of some 33,000 clones listed, over 75% are singletons. The material was unsorted PBMCs, obtained 0.6 years after starting antiretroviral therapy. Receptors were obtained from a man aged 18 to 30 with HIV.

The chain recombines TRBV5-1 with TRBJ1-2; no firm D call. V was trimmed by 0 bases and J by 0 bases, leaving 9 bases between them. Germline CDR1 and CDR2: SGHRS and YFSETQ. CDR3 length equals 15 residues. CDR3 DNA sequence: TGCGCCAGCAGCTTGGATCCGGGAGCTAACTATGGCTACACCTTC. Translating gives CASSLDPGANYGYTF. Drawing the rest from reference TRBV5-1 and TRBJ1-2, the complete variable domain is KAGVTQTPRYLIKTRGQQVTLSCSPISGHRSVSWYQQTPGQGLQFLFEYFSETQRNKGNFPGRFSGRQFSNSRSEMNVSTLELGDSALYLCASSLDPGANYGYTFGSGTRLTVV.

The chain has TRBV6-1 and TRBJ2-3; 8 nucleotides line up with TRBD2. Germline V lookup: CDR1 MNHNS, CDR2 SASEGT. The CDR3 runs to 15 residues. J lost 5 bases, V lost 6 bases, and 10 bases had no gene match. As DNA, the CDR3 is TGTGCCAGCAGCGCCGGGGGGGGCTACGGAGATACGCAGTATTTT. Translating gives CASSAGGGYGDTQYF.

J is TRBJ1-3 and V is TRBV5-4; tentatively, D is TRBD1 (5 bases). Trimming shortened V by 4 bases and J by 0 bases, and 14 bases separated the two germline ends. The germline CDR1 and CDR2 sequences are SGHNT and YYREEE (reference sequence). The CDR3 contains 16 residues. The CDR3 DNA sequence: TGTGCCAGCAGCCAGATTGGGGGTCCCTCTGGAAACACCATATATTTT. Translation: CASSQIGGPSGNTIYF.

V and J are TRBV29-1 and TRBJ2-2; no firm D call. The length of the CDR3 is 12 residues. Trimming removed 3 bases at V and 5 bases at J, with 7 bases between. Germline V gene data show CDR1 as SQVTM and CDR2 as ANQGSEA. The CDR3 is CSVDVGTGELFF. The CDR3 coding sequence is TGCAGCGTTGATGTGGGGACCGGGGAGCTGTTTTTT.

J is TRBJ1-2 and V is TRBV6-5, with D unresolved. Trimming pared 0 bases from V and 2 bases from J, leaving 7 bases between. Germline loops: CDR1 MNHEY, CDR2 SVGAGI. CDR3 length: 14 residues. The chain's CDR3 is CASSYSALNYGYTF. Written as DNA, the CDR3 is TGTGCCAGCAGTTACTCGGCACTGAACTATGGCTACACCTTC.

The V gene is TRBV6-5, the J gene TRBJ2-1; the D call may be TRBD1 or TRBD2 (6 bases each). Deletions cut 2 bases from V and 3 bases from J, with 11 bases between. Per germline, CDR1 MNHEY and CDR2 SVGAGI. There are 15 residues in the CDR3. CDR3 region: CASSYGGTYYNEQFF. The DNA of the CDR3 is TGTGCCAGCAGTTACGGCGGGACATACTACAATGAGCAGTTCTTC.

The sample holds one count of this clone. This sequence joins TRBV6-5 and TRBJ2-4; 7 nucleotides agree with TRBD1. The ends lost 5 bases at V and 4 bases at J; junction bases unmatched: 2. The CDR3 length is 13 residues. In germline, CDR1 is MNHEY, CDR2 SVGAGI. CDR3 in amino acids: CASSTGQKNIQYF. The CDR3 coding sequence is TGTGCCAGCAGTACGGGACAGAAAAACATTCAGTACTTC.

This clone was counted between two and nine times. This chain joins TRBV28 and TRBJ1-5; 8 bases map to TRBD1. The CDR3 is made up of 14 amino acids. Germline V gene sequence: CDR1 MDHEN, CDR2 SYDVKM. Trimming at V came to 6 bases and at J to 2 bases, leaving 3 bases not matched to a gene. CDR3: CASREDRGNQPQHF. CDR3 in DNA: TGTGCCAGCAGAGAGGACAGGGGCAATCAGCCCCAGCATTTT.

This rearrangement joins TRBV9 to TRBJ2-1, with TRBD2 as a possible D gene (5 bases). V lost 4 bases and J 7 bases, leaving 18 bases between the germline ends. Germline V gene lookup returns CDR1 SGDLS and CDR2 YYNGEE. The CDR3 is made up of 15 amino acids. As DNA, the CDR3 is TGTGCCAGCAGCTTCTCGGGTAGCGTTCTTAATGAGCAGTTCTTC. Its translation: CASSFSGSVLNEQFF.

This chain joins TRBV7-9 and TRBJ1-1; no clear D. The CDR3 extends over 10 amino acids. Trimming cost V 8 bases and J 5 bases, with 6 bases left between them. Germline CDR1 and CDR2: SEHNR and FQNEAQ (reference sequence). CDR3 amino acids: CASYETEAFF. The CDR3 DNA follows: TGTGCCAGCTATGAGACTGAAGCTTTCTTT.

The rearrangement uses TRBV30 and TRBJ2-1, with 11 bases lining up with TRBD1. CDR1 and CDR2 from the germline V gene are GTSNPN and SVGIG (reference sequence). Germline trimming cut 0 bases from V and 6 bases from J; bases unmatched to any gene: 10. The CDR3 length is 17 residues. The chain's CDR3 is CAWSVPPYGTGGNEQFF. CDR3 nucleotides: TGTGCCTGGAGTGTCCCTCCCTACGGGACAGGGGGCAATGAGCAGTTCTTC.

The CDR3 DNA is TGTGCCAGCAGCTTATGGGGTTCTCTTCAAAACATTCAGTACTTC. It translates to CASSLWGSLQNIQYF. The gene calls are TRBV13 and TRBJ2-4; D is unclear. Trimming removed 2 bases at V and 5 bases at J, with 13 bases between. Germline CDR1 is PRHDT and CDR2 is FYEKMQ (reference sequence). The CDR3 totals 15 residues.

The chain has TRBV6-1 and TRBJ2-7; TRBD1 aligns across 11 bases. Germline lookup yields CDR1 MNHNS and CDR2 SASEGT. The CDR3 has 15 amino acids. Germline trimming cut 4 bases from V and 2 bases from J; bases unmatched to any gene: 4. DNA for the CDR3: TGTGCCAGCAGTGGCCGGGACAGGGGGACCTACGAGCAGTACTTC. Encoded protein: CASSGRDRGTYEQYF.

The V and J genes are TRBV11-3 and TRBJ2-1; D remains ambiguous. The CDR3 covers 14 residues. V gave up 5 bases and J gave up 5 bases, with 13 bases separating them. CDR1 is SGHNT and CDR2 is YENEEA in the germline V gene. In DNA, the CDR3 is TGTGCCAGCAGCGTAGGGTTGAACAACAATGAGCAGTTCTTC. Amino acid sequence: CASSVGLNNNEQFF.